This T cell receptor (beta chain) comes out of a study of CD8 T cells in ankylosing spondylitis. V was cut by 5 bases and J by 2 bases, with 7 bases left in between. The CDR3 length is 14 residues. This clonotype was picked up many times. Each CDR3 protein is one row after TCRdb ran MiXCR on the 5' RACE reads. This table holds a few hundred thousand distinct CDR3 sequences, under 25% found once. This rearrangement joins TRBV12-3 or TRBV12-4 to TRBJ2-6; TRBD1 is a possible D gene (6 bases). The sequenced sample consisted of blood, either unsorted or a sorted T cell fraction (not recorded which). The TCR comes from a female donor with ankylosing spondylitis or in good health (not recorded which). This CDR3 reads CASSRQAGANVLTF. CDR3 nucleotide sequence: TGTGCCAGCAGTCGACAGGCTGGGGCCAACGTCCTGACTTTC.